This TCR beta chain was captured in a study of T cells in localized non-small cell lung cancer. Method: immunoSEQ multiplex PCR; TCRdb's copy keeps in-frame clones and lacks some. The top ten clones hold around 4.5% of a sample with about 52,000 clones, around 81% of them seen once. The V gene's germline CDR1 is MNHEY and CDR2 SVGAGI. The CDR3 totals 14 residues. The germline V and J ends were trimmed by 6 bases and 2 bases, with 12 bases remaining between them. Study results and limitations: When the top 100 tumor clones were examined, a median around 50 of them also appeared in the adjacent lung, which was paired and uninvolved.

With respect to this clone: Its specificity is not known.

The sample was PBMCs, taken before any cancer treatment. The chain has TRBV6-5 and TRBJ2-3; D remains unclear. This receptor was obtained from a woman aged 35 to 70 with stage II lung adenocarcinoma. The CDR3 spells CASSPWTHTDTQYF. As DNA, the CDR3 is TGTGCCAGCAGCCCCTGGACCCACACAGATACGCAGTATTTT.